This T cell receptor (beta chain) is from a study of control samples from healthy donors and cancer patients. This clone is a singleton in its sample. TCRdb's table, derived via immunoSEQ multiplex PCR, lists solely in-frame clones and lacks some. The sample has more than 60,000 clones; roughly 89% are singletons. The germline gives CDR1 SGHTA, CDR2 FQGTGA. V was pared by 5 bases and J by 6 bases, with 6 bases of the junction left unmatched. The CDR3 spans 15 residues. This TCR was recovered from a man aged 55-75 years with colorectal cancer. The sequencing sample was made of PBMCs. This sequence joins TRBV7-3 and TRBJ2-3; 12 bases match TRBD2. The CDR3 DNA sequence: TGTGCCAGCAGCCCTAGCGGGGGGGCCGGGGATACGCAGTATTTT. This encodes CASSPSGGAGDTQYF.